This is a list of T cell receptor beta chains from one sample in a study of blood T cell repertoires in COVID-19. The assay was immunoSEQ multiplex PCR, and TCRdb's table has in-frame clones only and misses some. The sample has 150,000 to 200,000 clones; around nine tenths are singletons. Input material: peripheral blood. Receptor source: a man in his forties with active or convalescent COVID-19. The CDR3 runs from the conserved cysteine through the conserved F or W. D genes are given only for firm matches. The size of a clone is reported for some rows only, either as once, few or many, or as a class for expanded clones.

d_call j_call clone_size v_call cdr3_aa cdr3_nt
. TRBJ2-7 . TRBV7-6 CASSLEAATYEQYF TGTGCCAGCAGCTTAGAGGCAGCGACCTACGAGCAGTACTTC
. TRBJ2-7 . TRBV9 CASSAQLVPHEQYF TGTGCCAGCAGCGCACAACTAGTCCCCCACGAGCAGTACTTC
TRBD1 TRBJ2-1 . TRBV19 CASRDRVHEQFF TGTGCCAGCCGGGACAGGGTCCATGAGCAGTTCTTC
. TRBJ2-1 few TRBV2 CASDGVYSYNEQFF TGTGCCAGCGACGGGGTATACTCCTACAATGAGCAGTTCTTC
TRBD1 TRBJ1-1 . TRBV5-1 CASSQTGGTEAFF TGCGCCAGCAGCCAAACAGGGGGCACTGAAGCTTTCTTT
TRBD2 TRBJ2-2 . TRBV6-1 CASSDGQRGNTGELFF TGTGCCAGCAGTGACGGCCAGCGGGGTAACACCGGGGAGCTGTTTTTT
TRBD1 TRBJ1-3 . TRBV5-1 CASTQGASGEDTIYF TGCGCCAGCACTCAGGGGGCATCGGGAGAGGACACCATATATTTT
TRBD1 TRBJ1-4 . TRBV19 CASSMGQATNEKLFF TGTGCCAGTAGTATGGGACAGGCAACTAATGAAAAACTGTTTTTT
TRBD2 TRBJ2-3 . TRBV19 CAAGGATDTQYF TGTGCCGCGGGGGGGGCGACAGATACGCAGTATTTT
. TRBJ1-1 . TRBV12-3/TRBV12-4 CASSANQGPEAFF TGTGCCAGCAGTGCCAACCAGGGCCCTGAAGCTTTCTTT
TRBD1 TRBJ2-3 . TRBV28 CASRTEGTGAGDTQYF TGTGCCAGCAGGACCGAGGGGACAGGGGCAGGAGATACGCAGTATTTT
TRBD2 TRBJ2-2 . TRBV3-1/TRBV3-2 CASSGRTSGTGELFF TGTGCCAGCAGCGGACGGACTAGCGGTACCGGGGAGCTGTTTTTT
TRBD1 TRBJ1-5 . TRBV19 CASSKSYRGKGNQPQHF TGTGCCAGTAGTAAGAGTTACAGGGGGAAGGGCAATCAGCCCCAGCATTTT
TRBD1 TRBJ2-3 . TRBV4-1 CASSQVDRDTQYF TGCGCCAGCAGCCAGGTAGACAGGGACACGCAGTATTTT
TRBD1 TRBJ2-3 . TRBV9 CASSVGGTGTTDTQYF TGTGCCAGCAGCGTAGGAGGGACAGGGACCACAGATACGCAGTATTTT
. TRBJ1-1 . TRBV21-1 CASSTDGYRESTEAFF TGTGCCAGCAGCACGGACGGATACAGGGAATCGACTGAAGCTTTCTTT
. TRBJ2-7 . TRBV5-6 CASSLGQMNYEQYF TGTGCCAGCAGCTTGGGACAGATGAACTACGAGCAGTACTTC
TRBD1 TRBJ1-5 . TRBV6-1 CASSEEVRGINQPQHF TGTGCCAGCAGTGAAGAGGTCAGGGGGATAAATCAGCCCCAGCATTTT
. TRBJ2-2 few TRBV30 CAWMRDMNTGELFF TGTGCCTGGATGCGCGATATGAACACCGGGGAGCTGTTTTTT
. TRBJ2-1 . TRBV27 CASSRQEGEQFF TGTGCCAGCAGCCGACAAGAGGGTGAGCAGTTCTTC
TRBD1 TRBJ1-2 once TRBV30 CAWSLQGYNYGYTF TGTGCCTGGAGTCTACAGGGGTATAACTATGGCTACACCTTC
. TRBJ1-2 . TRBV5-1 CASSSRSGGYTF TGCGCCAGCAGCTCCCGTTCGGGAGGCTACACCTTC
TRBD1 TRBJ1-3 . TRBV5-1 CASSSGDRAKGNTIYF TGCGCCAGCAGCTCGGGGGACAGGGCGAAGGGAAACACCATATATTTT
. TRBJ2-7 . TRBV6-1 CASSDGVSYEQYF TGTGCCAGCAGTGACGGGGTTTCCTACGAGCAGTACTTC
. TRBJ1-2 . TRBV18 CASSERGSYGYTF TGTGCCAGCTCAGAAAGGGGTTCGTATGGCTACACCTTC
. TRBJ1-3 . TRBV9 CASSGPLDTPGNTIYF TGTGCCAGCAGCGGCCCCTTGGACACACCTGGAAACACCATATATTTT
TRBD2 TRBJ2-1 . TRBV7-9 CASRVTSGANEQFF TGTGCCAGCAGAGTGACTAGCGGGGCCAATGAGCAGTTCTTC
TRBD1 TRBJ2-4 . TRBV7-9 CASSSSSTGMGKNIQYF TGTGCCAGCAGCTCTAGTTCGACAGGGATGGGCAAAAACATTCAGTACTTC
. TRBJ2-3 . TRBV4-1 CASSQSGGLTDTQYF TGCGCCAGCAGCCAATCGGGGGGCCTCACAGATACGCAGTATTTT